This T cell receptor (beta chain) comes out of a study of OX40 agonist ivuxolimab in advanced cancers. Concerning the study at large: Ivuxolimab, which targeted the costimulatory receptor OX40 (CD134), was an agonistic, fully human IgG2 monoclonal antibody. Intravenous ivuxolimab was administered to patients every 2 weeks at six dose levels: 0.01, 0.1, 0.3, 1.5, 3 and 10 mg/kg. Among the roughly 50 dose-escalation patients, approximately 20 had hepatocellular carcinoma, roughly 15 melanoma, 9 renal cell carcinoma and 9 head and neck cancer. In the dose-escalation cohort, over 65% of patients were male, and the mean age was approximately 55 years, with a range of roughly 23 to 85. Prior anti-PD-1, anti-PD-L1 or anti-CTLA-4 therapy was permitted, and checkpoint inhibitors had been received by around 40% of dose-escalation patients. Partial responses occurred in three dose-escalation patients: two with cutaneous melanoma and one with hepatocellular carcinoma. The purpose of peripheral TCRbeta sequencing was to test whether ivuxolimab changed TCR sequence diversity and led to clonal T-cell expansion. The paper covers the monotherapy dose-escalation part of the phase I ivuxolimab trial, which included N ≈ 50 patients. The study at large found these results: After ivuxolimab, CD8+ T cells had more expanded clones than CD4+ T cells on average. At doses of 0.1 to 3.0 mg/kg, clonal expansion of both CD4+ and CD8+ blood T cells was observed from baseline to week 6. Low levels of normalized T-cell clonal expansion were also seen in some patients who did not respond. Which antigens the clonally expanded peripheral T cells were specific for was not determined. In the 0.1-3.0 mg/kg groups, partial responders were among the patients with the lowest normalized peripheral clonal expansion, particularly in CD8+ T cells.

CDR1 and CDR2 were assigned from the germline V gene (reference sequence) as LNHDA and SQIVND. V and J are trimmed by 5 bases and 2 bases, and the gene matches miss 14 bases of the junction. Reading from cysteine to phenylalanine, the CDR3 counts 17 amino acids. CDR3 DNA only is kept here, 51 bases in frame from base 1. The trial excluded patients who had a history of autoimmune disease or were on systemic immunosuppression. Peripheral blood for TCR sequencing was collected from all dose cohorts at baseline, on cycle 4 day 1, and on cycle 7 day 1. Samples were obtained from an open-label, multicenter, first-in-human phase I dose-escalation trial of ivuxolimab. Adults with locally advanced or metastatic head and neck squamous cell, hepatocellular, melanoma or renal cell carcinoma were enrolled in the trial. Before TCR sequencing, CD4+ T cells and CD8+ T cells were sorted from peripheral blood as separate populations.

On this clone itself: Its specific antigen is unknown. Per-base qualities were not stored, and no clone one base away is much larger.

Genomic DNA was isolated from the sorted cells so that the TCRbeta CDR3 region could be sequenced. The immunoSEQ Assay was used to sequence the TCRbeta CDR3 regions. TCRdb obtained this table from immuneACCESS and retained in-frame rearrangements with V and J assigned. These tables miss some clones; where compared with another copy, unresolved V genes account for less than half of the shortfall, and the remainder is unexplained. Within this sample are roughly 74,000 clones, with 94% of them counted one time only. 20% of the sample is held by the ten biggest clonotypes. This sequence was found in an adult with an advanced solid tumor such as melanoma, head and neck, liver or kidney cancer. This sample comprised CD4+ or CD8+ T cells sorted from blood, obtained in a trial of the OX40 agonist ivuxolimab. The chain is made from TRBV19 and TRBJ2-7; 8 bases in the middle match TRBD2. The CDR3 here reads CASSALGAGGSPYEQYF. At the DNA level, the sequence is TGTGCCAGTAGTGCCCTCGGGGCGGGAGGTTCCCCCTACGAGCAGTACTTC.